This T cell receptor beta chain was obtained from a study of blood T cells in healthy people across ages. Findings of the study overall: Underestimates were what the diversity estimates from one million T cells were considered to be. Whereas aged donors had fewer naive CD4+ cells, long-lived donors had more of them and higher diversity. Samples with more naive T cells showed higher observed beta diversity.

The CDR3 is made up of 18 amino acids. V lost 5 bases, J lost 2 bases, and 26 bases lay in between. Per the germline V gene, CDR1 is DFQATT and CDR2 is SNEGSKA (reference sequence). Turning to this clonotype: Its antigen is as yet unknown.

Researchers report isolating at least 6.5 million PBMCs per sample. For the second PCR, which ran for roughly 7 to 11 cycles, a sample-barcoded 5' primer and a J-beta primer mix were used. Each CDR3 protein gets one entry after TCRdb re-called the 5' RACE reads with MiXCR. The sample yields over 600,000 distinct CDR3 sequences, less than 60% seen once. This chain connects TRBV20-1 to TRBJ2-3; possible D gene TRBD2, 9 bases. Specimen: blood. The sequence came from an elderly man in good health. The chain's CDR3 is CSALDRGLAGSYTDTQYF. The CDR3 DNA is TGCAGTGCTCTCGACAGGGGTCTAGCGGGAAGTTACACAGATACGCAGTATTTT.